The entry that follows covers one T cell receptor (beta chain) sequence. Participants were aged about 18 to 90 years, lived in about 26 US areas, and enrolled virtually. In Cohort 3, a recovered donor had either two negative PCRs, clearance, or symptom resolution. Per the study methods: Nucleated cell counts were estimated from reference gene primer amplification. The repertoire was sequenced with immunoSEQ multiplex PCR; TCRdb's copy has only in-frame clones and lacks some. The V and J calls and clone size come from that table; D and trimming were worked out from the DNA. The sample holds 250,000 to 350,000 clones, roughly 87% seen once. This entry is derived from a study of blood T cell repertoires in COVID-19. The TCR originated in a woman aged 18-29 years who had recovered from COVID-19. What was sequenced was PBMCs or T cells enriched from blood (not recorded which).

The CDR3 region is CASSQSGRVNYGYTF. In nucleotides, the CDR3 is TGTGCCAGCAGTCAGTCGGGTAGAGTCAACTATGGCTACACCTTC. V is TRBV6-5 and J is TRBJ1-2; no firm D call. V was cut by 5 bases and J by 2 bases, with 15 bases left in between. CDR1 is MNHEY, CDR2 SVGAGI, per germline. CDR3 length: 15 residues.